This entry features one T cell receptor (beta chain) sequence. This specimen comes from a study of blood T cell repertoires in COVID-19. About the research overall: There were acute and convalescent COVID-19 samples, and they came from the United States, Italy and Spain.

How the authors handled the data: Estimation of nucleated cell counts relied on the amplification of reference gene primers. Some clones are missing from TCRdb's copy, which holds only in-frame ones; the method was immunoSEQ multiplex PCR. That table supplies the V and J calls and clone size; D and trimming were determined from the DNA. The sample lists 75,000 to 95,000 clones; approximately 83% were seen once. The V and J ends lost 4 bases and 5 bases respectively, with 12 bases between them. The CDR3 has 14 residues. The V gene's germline CDR1 is SNHLY and CDR2 FYNNEI. The sequenced sample consisted of peripheral blood. The rearrangement links TRBV2 to TRBJ1-5; possibly TRBD1 for D (5 bases). The clonotype originates from a man aged 60 to 75 with acute or convalescent COVID-19. As DNA, the CDR3 is TGTGCCAGCAGTGCAGGGCAGGGCCATCAGCCCCAGCATTTT. It yields the protein CASSAGQGHQPQHF.